The 17 T cell receptor beta chains in this list originate from one sample, sequenced in a study of radiotherapy plus CTLA-4 blockade in lung cancer. The table came from immunoSEQ multiplex PCR; TCRdb's copy has only in-frame clones and leaves some out. There are 75,000 to 100,000 clones in the sample; 60% to 75% occur only once, and approximately 2.6% lies in the top ten. This sample comprised peripheral blood, obtained from a patient treated with radiotherapy plus ipilimumab. The receptors stem from a human donor with non-small cell lung cancer who had a partial response to radiotherapy plus ipilimumab. Some clones in this sample may be carry-over from other donors' samples.

For the CDR3, the DNA is TGTGCCAGCAGCGTACAGGGGGGCGCCTTTCCAGATACGCAGTATTTT. Amino acid sequence: CASSVQGGAFPDTQYF. The chain employs TRBV9 and TRBJ2-3, with D perhaps TRBD1 (7 bases). V lost 1 base and J 4 bases, leaving 16 bases between the germline ends. From germline, CDR1 is SGDLS and CDR2 YYNGEE. The CDR3 contains 16 residues.

The rearrangement joins TRBV30 to TRBJ2-5, with D perhaps matching TRBD2 (6 bases). Germline values: CDR1 GTSNPN, CDR2 SVGIG (reference sequence). Trimming removed 4 bases from V and 5 bases from J, with 26 bases in between. This CDR3 comprises 17 residues. In DNA form, the CDR3 reads TGTGCCTGGAATCGGGAAAGGGGCGGCGGTGGGGGGGAGACCCAGTACTTC. It translates to CAWNRERGGGGGETQYF. The full variable domain, rest sourced from reference TRBV30 and TRBJ2-5, is SQTIHQWPATLVQPVGSPLSLECTVEGTSNPNLYWYRQAAGRGLQLLFYSVGIGQISSEVPQNLSASRPQDRQFILSSKKLLLSDSGFYLCAWNRERGGGGGETQYFGPGTRLLVL.

V and J are TRBV11-3 and TRBJ2-1; D not resolved. Germline CDR1 reads SGHNT; CDR2 reads YENEEA. V dropped 1 base and J dropped 5 bases, with 6 bases sitting between them. This CDR3 is 13 amino acids long. The CDR3 region is CASSLGEDNEQFF. The CDR3 DNA reads TGTGCCAGCAGCTTAGGTGAGGACAATGAGCAGTTCTTC.

The chain links TRBV5-1 to TRBJ2-5, with 9 bases lining up with TRBD2. Matching the DNA end better, TRBJ2-7 makes the J call doubtful. This CDR3 is built from 16 residues. CDR1 SGHRS and CDR2 YFSETQ come from the germline V gene. CDR3 coding DNA: TGCGCCAGCAGCGACCGTAGCGGGAGAGCTTTCTACGAGCAGTACTTC. It translates to CASSDRSGRAFYEQYF.

The V and J genes are TRBV6-1 and TRBJ2-7, with TRBD1 matching 8 bases. CDR3 length: 15 amino acids. Germline V CDR1 and CDR2: MNHNS, SASEGT. The V segment lost 6 bases and the J segment 7 bases; nucleotides outside the gene matches: 14. The CDR3 DNA reads as TGTGCCAGCAGCCAGGGGGCGGGAATAGCAGGGGAGCAGTACTTC. Translation gives CASSQGAGIAGEQYF.

The J gene is TRBJ2-7, the V gene TRBV12-1; the listed D gene, TRBD2, was not tested against the DNA. TRBV12-1 is a pseudogene locus. This CDR3 has 14 amino acids. The CDR3 region is CASSSAGRSYEQYF. Here the CDR3 DNA reads TGTGCCAGCAGCTCGGCGGGACGGAGCTACGAGCAGTACTTC.

CDR3: CASSLGGAAGDGYTF. The DNA of the CDR3 is TGTGCCAGCAGCCTCGGAGGGGCCGCGGGTGATGGCTACACCTTC. The rearrangement links TRBV4-2 to TRBJ1-2, with D tentatively TRBD1 (5 bases). Germline V gene sequence: CDR1 LGHNA, CDR2 YNFKEQ. The V end was cut by 4 bases, the J end by 6 bases, with 18 bases between. There are 15 residues in the CDR3.

The J gene is TRBJ2-1, the V gene TRBV2; no reliable D call. Germline loops: CDR1 SNHLY, CDR2 FYNNEI. CDR3 size: 13 residues. Trimming stripped 2 bases from V and 6 bases from J, with 8 bases between. The CDR3 DNA reads as TGTGCCAGCAGTGAACTAAGGAGCAATGAGCAGTTCTTC. It translates to CASSELRSNEQFF.

The chain couples TRBV7-3 to TRBJ1-2; 9 bases map to TRBD1. This CDR3 has 17 amino acids. Germline V gives CDR1 SGHTA, CDR2 FQGTGA. The J segment lost 5 bases and the V segment lost 1 base, leaving 11 bases of the junction unmatched. Here the CDR3 reads CASSLSPRDRGEYGYTF. The CDR3 DNA reads as TGTGCCAGCAGCTTAAGCCCTAGAGACAGGGGGGAATATGGCTACACCTTC. Full variable domain (outside the CDR3, taken from reference TRBV7-3 and TRBJ1-2): GAGVSQTPSNKVTEKGKYVELRCDPISGHTALYWYRQSLGQGPEFLIYFQGTGAADDSGLPNDRFFAVRPEGSVSTLKIQRTERGDSAVYLCASSLSPRDRGEYGYTFGSGTRLTVV.

The rearrangement uses TRBV19 and TRBJ2-7; perhaps TRBD1 as D (5 bases). V was pared by 0 bases and J by 4 bases, with 13 bases between. This CDR3 has 15 amino acids. Germline V gene lookup returns CDR1 LNHDA and CDR2 SQIVND (reference sequence). CDR3 DNA: TGTGCCAGTAGTATAGATGGGGCCACAGGTTACGAGCAGTACTTC. The encoded protein is CASSIDGATGYEQYF.

The CDR3 reads CASSRRGRDEQFF. DNA of the CDR3: TGTGCCAGCAGCCGGCGGGGGCGTGATGAGCAGTTCTTC. The chain combines TRBV9 with TRBJ2-1; tentatively, D is TRBD2 (7 bases). The CDR3 sequence is 13 residues long. The V end lost 4 bases, the J end lost 8 bases, and 13 bases lay between the germline ends. The germline V gene has CDR1 SGDLS and CDR2 YYNGEE.

This clone came up once. J is TRBJ1-1 and V is TRBV12-1; the table's D call TRBD1 went unverified against the DNA. TRBV12-1 is tagged as a pseudogene. The CDR3 contains 15 residues. CDR3: CASSGGQGWNTEAFF. The DNA of the CDR3 is TGTGCCAGCAGCGGGGGACAGGGGTGGAACACTGAAGCTTTCTTT.

The rearrangement uses TRBV5-1 and TRBJ2-5, with 8 nucleotides matching TRBD2. The tail of the sequence fits TRBJ2-7 better, so the J call may be wrong. CDR1 and CDR2 (germline): SGHRS, YFSETQ. There are 16 residues in the CDR3. Written as DNA, the CDR3 is TGCGCCAGCAGCTTGGGGCTAGCGGGCGACCTCTACGAGCAGTACTTC. Its translation is CASSLGLAGDLYEQYF.

The chain has TRBV7-2 and TRBJ2-1; TRBD2 matches at 7 bases. The CDR3 is made up of 14 amino acids. The germline gives CDR1 SGHTA, CDR2 FQGNSA. V lost 5 bases to trimming and J lost 9 bases; unmatched junction nucleotides: 10. The CDR3 loop is CASSVPGGGSEQFF. The CDR3, as DNA: TGTGCCAGCAGCGTTCCGGGGGGTGGTAGTGAGCAGTTCTTC.

The chain combines TRBV30 with TRBJ1-4; D is unclear. V dropped 4 bases and J dropped 2 bases, with 11 bases sitting between them. Germline CDR1 GTSNPN, CDR2 SVGIG (reference sequence). The CDR3 loop spans 14 amino acids. This chain's CDR3 is CAWTSGGTNEKLFF. CDR3 in DNA: TGTGCCTGGACTTCAGGAGGGACTAATGAAAAACTGTTTTTT.

This chain uses TRBV28 with TRBJ2-4; 9 positions agree with TRBD1. CDR3 length: 13 amino acids. Germline values: CDR1 MDHEN, CDR2 SYDVKM. V dropped 3 bases and J dropped 14; count of bases not matched to a gene: 8. The CDR3 nucleotides read TGTGCCAGCAGTTTCTCCCTGGACAGGGGCGAGTACTTC. Translation gives CASSFSLDRGEYF.

This rearrangement joins TRBV5-1 to TRBJ2-7; TRBD1 matches at 10 bases. There are 15 residues in the CDR3. Unmatched junction bases numbered 9, after V lost 4 bases and J lost 5 bases. In germline, CDR1 is SGHRS, CDR2 YFSETQ. The CDR3 DNA reads TGCGCCAGCAGCCCCACGACAGGGGGCATCGACGAGCAGTACTTC. Amino acid sequence: CASSPTTGGIDEQYF.